The 20 T cell receptor beta chains below come from one sample, sequenced in a study of CD4 T cells in relation to SARS-CoV-2 and coronaviruses. The unexposed donors gave CD4+ T cells in about 2011-2019, prior to COVID-19. After more than eight days of culture, CD4+ T cells were isolated. Antigens of these TCRs are unknown. Generated by immunoSEQ multiplex PCR, the TCRdb table keeps only in-frame clones and is missing some. The sample has roughly 24,000 clones, 75% to 80% seen once. The specimen sequenced was CD4+ T cells from PBMCs, cultured in vitro. All receptors derive from a human donor in good health.

The rearrangement joins TRBV14 to TRBJ2-1; tentative D call: TRBD1 (5 bases). Between the trimmed V and J ends, which lost 1 base and 7 bases, there was a span of 11 bases. Germline V gene sequence: CDR1 SGHDN, CDR2 FVKESK. This CDR3 region has 14 residues. CDR3 sequence reads: CASSQGWGQNEQFF. The CDR3 DNA follows: TGTGCCAGCAGCCAAGGGTGGGGCCAGAATGAGCAGTTCTTC.

The CDR3 protein is CASSPGQDSNQPQHF. CDR3 nucleotide sequence: TGTGCCAGCAGCCCGGGACAGGATAGCAATCAGCCCCAGCATTTT. The chain joins TRBV4-2 to TRBJ1-5; TRBD1 agrees at 8 bases. In germline, CDR1 is LGHNA, CDR2 YNFKEQ. V lost 4 bases, J lost 0 bases, and 2 bases stayed unmatched. CDR3 length: 15 amino acids.

V and J are TRBV4-1 and TRBJ1-2; D unresolved. From germline, CDR1 is MGHRA and CDR2 YSYEKL. This CDR3 has 12 residues. V lost 0 bases and J 5 bases, leaving 4 bases between the germline ends. The DNA of the CDR3 is TGCGCCAGCAGCCAAGACACATATGGCTACACCTTC. Translated, it gives CASSQDTYGYTF.

The gene calls are TRBV5-6 and TRBJ1-6; D is perhaps TRBD1 (5 bases). V lost 8 bases to trimming and J lost 4 bases, with 7 bases between them. There are 12 residues in the CDR3. Germline CDR1 is SGHDT and CDR2 is YYEEEE. CDR3 nucleotides: TGTGCCAGTAGACAGTATAATTCACCCCTCCACTTT. As protein: CASRQYNSPLHF.

The rearrangement uses TRBV9 and TRBJ1-1; no reliable D call. With 2 bases removed from V and 5 bases from J, the gap between germline ends came to 10 bases. The CDR3 is 13 residues long. Germline V lookup: CDR1 SGDLS, CDR2 YYNGEE. The CDR3 DNA is TGTGCCAGCAGCGTCGCTCTGGGGACTGAAGCTTTCTTT. It codes for CASSVALGTEAFF. Using reference TRBV9 and TRBJ1-1 for the parts outside the CDR3, the full variable domain is DSGVTQTPKHLITATGQRVTLRCSPRSGDLSVYWYQQSLDQGLQFLIQYYNGEERAKGNILERFSAQQFPDLHSELNLSSLELGDSALYFCASSVALGTEAFFGQGTRLTVV.

J is TRBJ1-1 and V is TRBV30, with 7 bases identical to TRBD1. Germline assignment: CDR1 GTSNPN and CDR2 SVGIG (reference sequence). The trim removed 7 bases at V and 2 bases at J, leaving 10 bases unmatched. This CDR3 has 14 residues. The CDR3 spells CASAHQGDNTEAFF. In DNA, the CDR3 is TGTGCCTCAGCCCATCAGGGGGATAACACTGAAGCTTTCTTT.

The V call is TRBV7-3, the J call TRBJ2-1; D is uncertain. Germline lookup yields CDR1 SGHTA and CDR2 FQGTGA. The CDR3 spans 15 residues. V lost 4 bases and J lost 0, with 10 bases in between. The CDR3 loop reads CASSSLRSSYNEQFF. CDR3 DNA: TGTGCCAGCAGCTCCCTACGGAGCTCCTACAATGAGCAGTTCTTC.

The chain recombines TRBV9 with TRBJ2-6; 9 bases map to TRBD1. Germline CDR1 reads SGDLS; CDR2 reads YYNGEE. The CDR3 is 19 amino acids. V trimming: 0 bases; J trimming: 2 bases; junction bases outside the gene matches: 9. CDR3: CASSVVDRGQRTGANVLTF. The CDR3 nucleotides read TGTGCCAGCAGCGTAGTGGACAGGGGCCAAAGAACTGGGGCCAACGTCCTGACTTTC. Full variable domain (remainder filled in from reference TRBV9 and TRBJ2-6): DSGVTQTPKHLITATGQRVTLRCSPRSGDLSVYWYQQSLDQGLQFLIQYYNGEERAKGNILERFSAQQFPDLHSELNLSSLELGDSALYFCASSVVDRGQRTGANVLTFGAGSRLTVL.

The chain employs TRBV19 and TRBJ2-7; no firm D call. This CDR3 comprises 14 residues. V was clipped by 3 bases and J by 1 base, with 10 bases between them. Germline lookup yields CDR1 LNHDA and CDR2 SQIVND (reference sequence). The CDR3 nucleotides are TGTGCCAGTAGTATTTCCAGTTCGTCCTACGAGCAGTACTTC. It specifies CASSISSSSYEQYF.

The chain couples TRBV10-3 to TRBJ2-2, with 8 bases aligning to TRBD1. V shed 11 bases, J shed 3 bases, and the junction held 11 bases outside the gene matches. Looked up from germline, CDR1 is ENHRY and CDR2 is SYGVKD. The CDR3 extends over 15 amino acids. Here the CDR3 DNA reads TGTGCCTCCTGTTCGGGACAGGTAGACACCGGGGAGCTGTTTTTT. Amino acids: CASCSGQVDTGELFF.

The chain employs TRBV28 and TRBJ2-5, with D unresolved. The CDR3 has 11 amino acids. Trimming took 3 bases from V and 14 from J, leaving 13 bases between them. Germline values: CDR1 MDHEN, CDR2 SYDVKM. The CDR3 region is CASSFDQAYYF. CDR3 nucleotide sequence: TGTGCCAGCAGTTTCGACCAGGCTTACTACTTC.

The rearrangement joins TRBV6-5 to TRBJ2-7; TRBD2 aligns across 11 bases. The CDR3 runs 15 residues. V was clipped by 6 bases and J by 2 bases; unmatched bases: 6. The germline CDR1 and CDR2 sequences are MNHEY and SVGAGI. The CDR3 DNA reads TGTGCCAGCAGCCGAACTAGCGGGGGAGCCTACGAGCAGTACTTC. It translates to CASSRTSGGAYEQYF.

The chain has TRBV12-3 or TRBV12-4 and TRBJ1-2, with D tentatively TRBD1 (6 bases). The CDR3 has 13 residues. Trimming pared 6 bases from V and 2 bases from J, leaving 10 bases between. The CDR3 region has the DNA TGTGCCAGCAGACGCACAGGGAACTATGGCTACACCTTC. Translating gives CASRRTGNYGYTF.

This chain uses TRBV19 with TRBJ1-1, with D maybe TRBD1 (5 bases). Between the trimmed V and J ends, which lost 1 base and 5 bases, there was a span of 11 bases. The CDR3 is 14 residues long. CDR1 is LNHDA, CDR2 SQIVND, per germline (reference sequence). CDR3 coding DNA: TGTGCCAGTAGTATAGGTTCCAGGGAGACTGAAGCTTTCTTT. This gives the protein CASSIGSRETEAFF. The full variable domain, in which reference TRBV19 and TRBJ1-1 provide the parts outside the CDR3, is DGGITQSPKYLFRKEGQNVTLSCEQNLNHDAMYWYRQDPGQGLRLIYYSQIVNDFQKGDIAEGYSVSREKKESFPLTVTSAQKNPTAFYLCASSIGSRETEAFFGQGTRLTVV.

The V and J genes are TRBV19 and TRBJ1-2; a possible D gene is TRBD1 (6 bases). CDR1 is LNHDA, CDR2 SQIVND, per germline (reference sequence). Between the trimmed V and J ends, which lost 4 bases and 6 bases, there was a span of 21 bases. The CDR3 totals 16 residues. The CDR3 DNA follows: TGTGCCAGTAGTAGGGGACAAGGAGCCCTTAATCATGGCTACACCTTC. The encoded protein is CASSRGQGALNHGYTF.

The chain links TRBV10-3 to TRBJ1-1; 10 bases map to TRBD1. Germline CDR1 is ENHRY and CDR2 is SYGVKD. This CDR3 is built from 13 residues. V lost 6 bases and J lost 5; bases outside the gene matches: 3. The CDR3 loop reads CAIRDRGWTEAFF. CDR3 DNA sequence: TGTGCCATCAGGGACAGGGGGTGGACTGAAGCTTTCTTT.

The rearrangement uses TRBV2 and TRBJ2-7; TRBD1 is a possible D gene (7 bases). The germline V and J ends were trimmed by 5 bases and 4 bases, with 18 bases remaining between them. From germline, CDR1 is SNHLY and CDR2 FYNNEI. The CDR3 contains 15 residues. The CDR3 protein is CASSSRQGRGYEQYF. The CDR3 DNA is TGTGCCAGCAGTTCGCGACAGGGTCGGGGGTACGAGCAGTACTTC.

The V and J genes are TRBV11-2 and TRBJ2-7; D may be TRBD2 (5 bases). The V gene's germline CDR1 is SGHAT and CDR2 FQNNGV. The CDR3 is 16 residues long. Trimming left V 5 bases short and J 2 bases short, with 19 bases between. The CDR3 nucleotides are TGTGCCAGCAGCCCCGGACCGCCCCGAGGGACCTACGAGCAGTACTTC. Protein: CASSPGPPRGTYEQYF.

The J gene is TRBJ1-2, the V gene TRBV2; TRBD1 might be the D (6 bases). Per germline, CDR1 SNHLY and CDR2 FYNNEI. The CDR3 has 14 residues. V was clipped by 7 bases and J by 0 bases, with 12 bases between them. The CDR3 sequence: CASMAGETNYGYTF. CDR3 DNA: TGTGCCAGCATGGCAGGGGAAACTAACTATGGCTACACCTTC.

J is TRBJ2-7 and V is TRBV19; possible D gene TRBD2, 7 bases. Trimming took off 5 bases at V and 1 base at J, with 9 bases between the two ends. The CDR3 loop spans 13 amino acids. Germline CDR1 LNHDA, CDR2 SQIVND (reference sequence). DNA for the CDR3: TGTGCCAGTAGTGAGGGGGGGTCCTACGAGCAGTACTTC. Translated, it gives CASSEGGSYEQYF.